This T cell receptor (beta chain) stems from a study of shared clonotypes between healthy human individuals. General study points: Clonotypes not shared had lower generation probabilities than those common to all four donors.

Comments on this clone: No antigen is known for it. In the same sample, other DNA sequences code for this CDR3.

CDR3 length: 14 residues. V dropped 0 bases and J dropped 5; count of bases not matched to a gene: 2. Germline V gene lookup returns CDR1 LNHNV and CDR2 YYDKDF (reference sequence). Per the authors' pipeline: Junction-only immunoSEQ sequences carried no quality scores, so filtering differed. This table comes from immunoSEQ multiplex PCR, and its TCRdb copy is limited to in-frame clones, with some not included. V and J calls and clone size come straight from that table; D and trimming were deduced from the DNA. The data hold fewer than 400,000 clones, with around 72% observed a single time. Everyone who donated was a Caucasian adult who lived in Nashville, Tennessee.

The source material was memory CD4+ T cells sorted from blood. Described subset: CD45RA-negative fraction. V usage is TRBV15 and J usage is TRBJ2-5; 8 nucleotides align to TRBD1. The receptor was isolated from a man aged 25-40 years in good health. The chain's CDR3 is CATSRDRGRETQYF. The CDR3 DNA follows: TGTGCCACCAGCAGAGACAGGGGGCGCGAGACCCAGTACTTC. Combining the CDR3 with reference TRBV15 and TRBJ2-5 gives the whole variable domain DAMVIQNPRYQVTQFGKPVTLSCSQTLNHNVMYWYQQKSSQAPKLLFHYYDKDFNNEADTPDNFQSRRPNTSFCFLDIRSPGLGDTAMYLCATSRDRGRETQYFGPGTRLLVL.